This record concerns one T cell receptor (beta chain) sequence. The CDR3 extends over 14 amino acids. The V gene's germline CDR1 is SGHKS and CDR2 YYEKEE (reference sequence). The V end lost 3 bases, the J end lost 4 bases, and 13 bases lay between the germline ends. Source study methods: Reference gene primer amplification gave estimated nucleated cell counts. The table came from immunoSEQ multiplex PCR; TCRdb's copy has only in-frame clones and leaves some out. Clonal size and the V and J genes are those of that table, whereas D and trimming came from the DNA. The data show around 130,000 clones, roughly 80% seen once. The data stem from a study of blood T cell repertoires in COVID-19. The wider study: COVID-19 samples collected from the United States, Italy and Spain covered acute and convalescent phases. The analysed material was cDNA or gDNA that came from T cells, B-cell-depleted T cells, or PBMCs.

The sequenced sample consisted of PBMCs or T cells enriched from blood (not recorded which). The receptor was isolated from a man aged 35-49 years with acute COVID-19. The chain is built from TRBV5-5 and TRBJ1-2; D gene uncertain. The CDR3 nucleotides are TGTGCCAGCAGCTCCGAGGCGGCCAGCTATGGCTACACCTTC. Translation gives CASSSEAASYGYTF. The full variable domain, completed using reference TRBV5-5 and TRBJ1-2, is DAGVTQSPTHLIKTRGQQVTLRCSPISGHKSVSWYQQVLGQGPQFIFQYYEKEERGRGNFPDRFSARQFPNYSSELNVNALLLGDSALYLCASSSEAASYGYTFGSGTRLTVV.